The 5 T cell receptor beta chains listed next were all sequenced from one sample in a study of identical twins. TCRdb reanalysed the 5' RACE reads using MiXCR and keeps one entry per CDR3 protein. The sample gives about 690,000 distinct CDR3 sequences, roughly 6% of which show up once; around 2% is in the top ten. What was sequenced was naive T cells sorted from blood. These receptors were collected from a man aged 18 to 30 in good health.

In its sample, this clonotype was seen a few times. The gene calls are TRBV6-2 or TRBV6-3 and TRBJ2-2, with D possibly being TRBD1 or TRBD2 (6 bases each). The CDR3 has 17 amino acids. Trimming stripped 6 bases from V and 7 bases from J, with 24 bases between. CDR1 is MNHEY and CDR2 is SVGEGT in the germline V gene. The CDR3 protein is CASSPRLTGKGGGELFF. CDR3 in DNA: TGTGCCAGCAGCCCCCGACTTACAGGGAAGGGGGGCGGGGAGCTGTTTTTT.

The CDR3 reads CSATGLVGYEQYF. The CDR3 DNA sequence: TGCAGTGCCACCGGACTAGTAGGTTACGAGCAGTACTTC. The chain links TRBV20-1 to TRBJ2-7, with 7 nucleotides matching TRBD2. Germline V CDR1 and CDR2: DFQATT, SNEGSKA (reference sequence). The CDR3 is 13 residues long. V trimming: 6 bases; J trimming: 4 bases; junction bases outside the gene matches: 9.

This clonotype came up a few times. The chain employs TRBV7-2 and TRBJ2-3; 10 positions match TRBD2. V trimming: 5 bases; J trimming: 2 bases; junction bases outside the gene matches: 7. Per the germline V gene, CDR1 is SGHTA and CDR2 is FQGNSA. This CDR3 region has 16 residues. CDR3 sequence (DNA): TGTGCCAGCAGCCGGACTAGCGGACATGTCACAGATACGCAGTATTTT. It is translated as CASSRTSGHVTDTQYF. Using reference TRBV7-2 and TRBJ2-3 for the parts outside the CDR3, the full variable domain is GAGVSQSPSNKVTEKGKDVELRCDPISGHTALYWYRQSLGQGLEFLIYFQGNSAPDKSGLPSDRFSAERTGGSVSTLTIQRTQQEDSAVYLCASSRTSGHVTDTQYFGPGTRLTVL.

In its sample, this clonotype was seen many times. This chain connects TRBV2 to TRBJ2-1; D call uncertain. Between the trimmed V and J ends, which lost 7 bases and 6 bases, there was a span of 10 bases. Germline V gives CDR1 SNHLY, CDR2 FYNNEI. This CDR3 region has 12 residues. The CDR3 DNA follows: TGTGCCAGCATCCCAGTTGTCAATGAGCAGTTCTTC. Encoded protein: CASIPVVNEQFF. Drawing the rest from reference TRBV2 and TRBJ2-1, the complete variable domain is EPEVTQTPSHQVTQMGQEVILRCVPISNHLYFYWYRQILGQKVEFLVSFYNNEISEKSEIFDDQFSVERPDGSNFTLKIRSTKLEDSAMYFCASIPVVNEQFFGPGTRLTVL.

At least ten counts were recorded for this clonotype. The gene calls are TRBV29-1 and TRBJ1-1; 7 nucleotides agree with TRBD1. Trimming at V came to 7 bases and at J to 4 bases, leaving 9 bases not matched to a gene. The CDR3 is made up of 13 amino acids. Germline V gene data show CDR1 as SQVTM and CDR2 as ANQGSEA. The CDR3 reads CSAGTAEPTEAFF. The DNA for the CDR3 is TGCAGCGCCGGGACAGCGGAGCCCACTGAAGCTTTCTTT.